This entry concerns a single T cell receptor beta chain. Its specificity is not known. CDR3 length: 16 residues. The germline V gene has CDR1 MNHEY and CDR2 SMNVEV (reference sequence). V shed 5 bases and J 7 bases; nucleotides not matched to a gene: 10. The data were obtained in a study of cytomegalovirus exposure and HLA in healthy donors. Findings of the study overall: Judged likely to be a sequencing artifact was a cluster of highly shared sequence variants. In a later analysis, productive TCRs from donors in an Asian-associated ancestry cluster reportedly carried fewer N-insertions than the cohort mean. In a later analysis, most CMV-associated TCR beta chains appeared HLA-restricted.

The PCR had 60 Vbeta and 13 Jbeta primers. TCRdb's table, derived via immunoSEQ multiplex PCR, lists solely in-frame clones and lacks some. Altogether more than 140,000 clones are present, roughly four fifths being singletons, with the ten largest covering roughly 3.2%. Source material: PBMCs. V and J are TRBV27 and TRBJ2-1; 11 bases map to TRBD2. The TCR was taken from a man between 18 and 29 years old in good health and CMV-seropositive. The CDR3: CASSPLLAGEENEQFF. CDR3 DNA: TGTGCCAGCAGTCCCTTACTAGCGGGAGAGGAGAATGAGCAGTTCTTC.